The source of this TCR beta chain is a study of blood T cell repertoires in COVID-19. Per the germline V gene, CDR1 is DFQATT and CDR2 is SNEGSKA (reference sequence). The CDR3 is made up of 13 amino acids. Trimming took off 3 bases at V and 1 base at J, with 10 bases between the two ends. Here immunoSEQ multiplex PCR was the method, and the copy in TCRdb shows in-frame clones only, minus some. The sample yields roughly 380,000 clones, almost 90% seen once. This clonotype originated in a woman between 25 and 40 years old who had been exposed to COVID-19. The V call is TRBV20-1, the J call TRBJ2-7, with D unresolved. Sequencing was done on a sample of PBMCs or T cells enriched from blood (not recorded which). The CDR3, as DNA: TGCAGTGCTAGTTTCGCGCAATCCTACGAGCAGTACTTC. Protein: CSASFAQSYEQYF.